Below, one TCR beta chain is given with its context. Germline CDR1 is SNHLY and CDR2 is FYNNEI. This CDR3 has 16 amino acids. The data stem from a study of blood T cell repertoires in COVID-19. Study details: Acute and convalescent COVID-19 samples came from the United States, Italy and Spain. Sources were T cells, B-cell-depleted T cells, or PBMCs; the material itself was cDNA or gDNA.

Original data processing: Nucleated cell counts were estimated from reference gene primer amplification. The table came from immunoSEQ multiplex PCR; TCRdb's copy has only in-frame clones and leaves some out. Clonal size and the V and J genes are those of that table, whereas D and trimming came from the DNA. The sample contains some 120,000 clones, about 90% of which appear only once. The V call is TRBV2, the J call TRBJ2-5; 7 nucleotides line up with TRBD1. The TCR was taken from a woman aged 55-69 years with acute or convalescent COVID-19. Sequencing was performed on peripheral blood. The CDR3 region has the DNA TGTGCGCGGCAAGGGGGACAGCCGGGACCGCAAGAGACCCAGTACTTC. Its translation: CARQGGQPGPQETQYF.